Reported below is one TCR beta chain. The repertoire was sequenced with immunoSEQ multiplex PCR; TCRdb's copy has only in-frame clones and lacks some. Of 25,000 to 30,000 clones in the sample, roughly nine tenths were seen once. This record belongs to a study of T cell changes during pregnancy in multiple sclerosis. The receptor was isolated from a female donor with multiple sclerosis, enrolled in a pregnancy study. The sequenced sample was CD4+ T cells from peripheral blood mononuclear cells, obtained in the second trimester of pregnancy.

The CDR3 DNA is TGTGCCAGCAGGTGGCACAGGAACACTGAAGCTTTCTTT. This gives the protein CASRWHRNTEAFF. The V gene is TRBV11-1, the J gene TRBJ1-1; D is unclear. The CDR3 is 13 amino acids. CDR1 SGHAT and CDR2 FQDESV come from the germline V gene (reference sequence). With 6 bases removed from V and 1 base from J, the gap between germline ends came to 9 bases.